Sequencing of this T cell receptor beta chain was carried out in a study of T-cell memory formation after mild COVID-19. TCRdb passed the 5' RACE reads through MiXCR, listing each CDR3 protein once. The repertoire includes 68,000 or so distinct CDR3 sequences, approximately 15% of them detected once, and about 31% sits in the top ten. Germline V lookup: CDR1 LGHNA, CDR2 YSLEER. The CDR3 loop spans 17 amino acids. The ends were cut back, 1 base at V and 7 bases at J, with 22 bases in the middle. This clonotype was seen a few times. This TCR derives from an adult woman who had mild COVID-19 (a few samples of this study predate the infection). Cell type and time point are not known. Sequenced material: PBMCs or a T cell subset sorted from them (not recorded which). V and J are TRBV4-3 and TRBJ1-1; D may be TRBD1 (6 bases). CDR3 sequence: CASSQAYPVQGWGEAFF. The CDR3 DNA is TGCGCCAGCAGCCAAGCTTACCCCGTACAGGGTTGGGGTGAAGCTTTCTTT.